The T cell receptor beta chain described here comes from a study of blood T cells in healthy people across ages. Whole-study results and caveats: In older individuals, TCR beta diversity per million T cells was lower, falling roughly linearly with age.

CDR3 length: 16 amino acids. Trimming cost V 1 base and J 5 bases; bases outside gene matches: 8. Germline CDR1 reads SGHTA; CDR2 reads FQGNSA. Combining a sample-barcoded 5' primer with a J-beta primer mix, a second PCR ran for about 7 to 11 cycles. A 12-random-nucleotide template-switch adaptor tagged each cDNA molecule. One entry per CDR3 protein results from TCRdb running MiXCR on the 5' RACE reads. The repertoire includes about 600,000 distinct CDR3 sequences, roughly 43% of them detected once, and around 24% sits in the top ten. On this clonotype itself: The antigen is not known.

This TCR was sampled from a man older than 75 in good health. The chain recombines TRBV7-2 with TRBJ2-1, with 7 bases fitting TRBD2. Sequences were obtained from blood. In DNA, the CDR3 is TGTGCCAGCAGCTTAGGCGGGAGCCTCTACGACAATGAGCAGTTCTTC. This codes for CASSLGGSLYDNEQFF.